These T cell receptor beta chains were read from a single sample in a study of response to subunit inactivated influenza vaccine. TCRdb redid the calling of the RT-PCR reads with MiXCR, one entry per CDR3 protein. Found here are 650,000 to 850,000 distinct CDR3 sequences, 14% of them singletons; the top ten hold less than 9%. The sequencing used PBMCs from blood, collected 14 days before vaccination. These receptors all stem from a man in his fifties who received an inactivated influenza vaccine. CDR3s include the opening cysteine and the closing phenylalanine or tryptophan. Each record gives: J gene, clone size, V gene, D gene, CDR3 protein, CDR3 DNA. D genes are given only for firm matches. The size field is filled for only some rows; it gives once, few, many or a size class.

J: TRBJ1-2
size: -
V: TRBV6-5
D: TRBD1
CDR3: CASSYSRGSPNYGYTF
DNA: TGTGCCAGCAGTTATTCCAGGGGGAGTCCTAACTATGGCTACACCTTC

J: TRBJ2-7
size: few
V: TRBV5-1
D: TRBD1
CDR3: CASSSGQGGTTYEQYF
DNA: TGCGCCAGCAGCTCCGGACAGGGGGGGACTACCTACGAGCAGTACTTC

J: TRBJ2-1
size: -
V: TRBV11-2
D: TRBD1
CDR3: CASSLARQGAGEQFF
DNA: TGTGCCAGCAGCTTAGCGCGACAGGGGGCGGGTGAGCAGTTCTTC

J: TRBJ2-6
size: few
V: TRBV10-3
D: TRBD1
CDR3: CAAGQGLSGANVLTF
DNA: TGTGCCGCAGGACAGGGCCTCTCTGGGGCCAACGTCCTGACTTTC

J: TRBJ2-2
size: -
V: TRBV5-1
D: TRBD2
CDR3: CASSSGTSGHTGELFF
DNA: TGCGCCAGCAGCTCGGGGACTAGCGGTCACACCGGGGAGCTGTTTTTT

J: TRBJ2-7
size: many
V: TRBV29-1
D: -
CDR3: CSVVLAEGGYEQYF
DNA: TGCAGCGTTGTGTTGGCGGAAGGGGGTTACGAGCAGTACTTC

J: TRBJ2-4
size: -
V: TRBV5-1
D: TRBD2
CDR3: CASNVDSGGARNIQYF
DNA: TGCGCCAGCAACGTAGATAGCGGGGGGGCCAGAAACATTCAGTACTTC

J: TRBJ2-2
size: -
V: TRBV6-2/TRBV6-3
D: TRBD2
CDR3: CASRPSGLAGFGELFF
DNA: TGTGCCAGCAGACCCTCCGGACTAGCGGGATTCGGGGAGCTGTTTTTT

J: TRBJ2-3
size: few
V: TRBV20-1
D: TRBD2
CDR3: CSARVWEGNLDTQYF
DNA: TGCAGTGCTAGAGTCTGGGAGGGGAACTTAGATACGCAGTATTTT

J: TRBJ2-7
size: -
V: TRBV7-9
D: -
CDR3: CASSLGAGPWGEQYF
DNA: TGTGCCAGCAGCTTGGGGGCAGGGCCTTGGGGCGAGCAGTACTTC

J: TRBJ2-1
size: few
V: TRBV7-2
D: TRBD1
CDR3: CASSSRRGRGYNEQFF
DNA: TGTGCCAGCAGCTCCCGTAGGGGGCGCGGGTACAATGAGCAGTTCTTC

J: TRBJ2-5
size: few
V: TRBV20-1
D: TRBD1
CDR3: CSATYRGRQETQYF
DNA: TGCAGTGCTACATACAGGGGAAGGCAAGAGACCCAGTACTTC

J: TRBJ2-3
size: few
V: TRBV24-1
D: TRBD2
CDR3: CATSDPTSGYTDTQYF
DNA: TGTGCCACCAGTGATCCTACTAGCGGATACACAGATACGCAGTATTTT

J: TRBJ2-5
size: -
V: TRBV29-1
D: TRBD1
CDR3: CSAPDREETQYF
DNA: TGCAGTGCGCCCGACAGGGAAGAGACCCAGTACTTC

J: TRBJ2-3
size: many
V: TRBV7-9
D: -
CDR3: CASSFGQLRGTDTQYF
DNA: TGTGCCAGCAGCTTCGGACAGCTCCGGGGGACAGATACGCAGTATTTT

J: TRBJ1-1
size: few
V: TRBV5-1
D: TRBD1
CDR3: CASSLDREVTEAFF
DNA: TGCGCCAGCAGCCTGGACAGGGAAGTCACTGAAGCTTTCTTT

J: TRBJ2-5
size: many
V: TRBV10-3
D: TRBD1
CDR3: CAISESRTTGYQETQYF
DNA: TGTGCCATCAGTGAGTCGAGGACGACAGGGTACCAAGAGACCCAGTACTTC

J: TRBJ1-5
size: -
V: TRBV28
D: -
CDR3: CASSWGRGVGQPQHF
DNA: TGTGCCAGCAGTTGGGGCCGGGGGGTTGGTCAGCCCCAGCATTTT

J: TRBJ1-2
size: few
V: TRBV10-3
D: -
CDR3: CAISAGANYGYTF
DNA: TGTGCCATCAGTGCAGGAGCTAACTATGGCTACACCTTC

J: TRBJ2-3
size: few
V: TRBV4-3
D: -
CDR3: CASSQRRAWDTQYF
DNA: TGCGCCAGCAGCCAACGGCGGGCTTGGGATACGCAGTATTTT

J: TRBJ1-2
size: few
V: TRBV4-3
D: TRBD1
CDR3: CASSQVSTGEGYTF
DNA: TGCGCCAGCAGCCAAGTATCGACAGGGGAAGGCTACACCTTC

J: TRBJ2-5
size: -
V: TRBV10-2
D: TRBD1
CDR3: CASSEMGQGLETQYF
DNA: TGCGCCAGCAGCGAGATGGGACAGGGGCTGGAGACCCAGTACTTC